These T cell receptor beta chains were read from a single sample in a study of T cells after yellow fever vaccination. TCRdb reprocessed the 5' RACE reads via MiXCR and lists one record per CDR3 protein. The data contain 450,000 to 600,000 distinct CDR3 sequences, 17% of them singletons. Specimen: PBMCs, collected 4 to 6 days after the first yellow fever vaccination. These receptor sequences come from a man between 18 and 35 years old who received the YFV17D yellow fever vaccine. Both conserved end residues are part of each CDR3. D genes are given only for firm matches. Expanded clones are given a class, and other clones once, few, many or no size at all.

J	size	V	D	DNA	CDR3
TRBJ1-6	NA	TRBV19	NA	TGTGCCAGTAGTATATTCGGCTCACCCCTCCACTTT	CASSIFGSPLHF
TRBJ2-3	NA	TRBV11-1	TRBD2	TGTGCCAGCAGCTTAGAGGCGGTGCGGGGGGCAACAGATACGCAGTATTTT	CASSLEAVRGATDTQYF
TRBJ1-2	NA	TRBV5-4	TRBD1	TGTGCCAGCAGCCGAGACGGACAGGGGTATTCTGGCTACACCTTC	CASSRDGQGYSGYTF
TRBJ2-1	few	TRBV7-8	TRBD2	TGTGCCAGCAGCTTTCGACTAGCGGGGGCCTATTCGAGCTCCTACAATGAGCAGTTCTTC	CASSFRLAGAYSSSYNEQFF
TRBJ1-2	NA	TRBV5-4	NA	TGTGCCAGCAGCTTCGCCGGGGGCTCCCCCTATGGCTACACCTTC	CASSFAGGSPYGYTF
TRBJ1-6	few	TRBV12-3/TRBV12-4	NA	TGTGCCAGCAGGCCCTCGCTCAGGGAATATTCACCCCTCCACTTT	CASRPSLREYSPLHF
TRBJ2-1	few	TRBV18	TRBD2	TGTGCCAGCTCACCGGGAGCGGGGCCCGAGCAGTTCTTC	CASSPGAGPEQFF
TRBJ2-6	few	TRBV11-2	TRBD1	TGTGCCAGCATCGGAGGCAGTTACGGGACAGCCATCTCTGGGGCCAACGTCCTGACTTTC	CASIGGSYGTAISGANVLTF
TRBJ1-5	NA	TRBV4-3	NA	TGCGCCAGCAGCCAAGATACAGGGTGGGGCAATCAGCCCCAGCATTTT	CASSQDTGWGNQPQHF
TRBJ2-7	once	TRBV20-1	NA	TGCAGTGCTAGACCCTTCGGGACCTACGAGCAGTACTTC	CSARPFGTYEQYF
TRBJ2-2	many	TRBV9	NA	TGTGCCAGCAGCGACAACACCGGGGAGCTGTTTTTT	CASSDNTGELFF
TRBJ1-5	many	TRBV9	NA	TGTGCCAGCAGCGTAGGGGCGGATCAGCCCCAGCATTTT	CASSVGADQPQHF
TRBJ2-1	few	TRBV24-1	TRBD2	TGTGCCACCAGTGATTCGGCTAGCGGGGGCCCATCCTACAATGAGCAGTTCTTC	CATSDSASGGPSYNEQFF
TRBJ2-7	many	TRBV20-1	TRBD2	TGCAGTGCCGCGAGCGGGGCCCCCTACGAGCAGTACTTC	CSAASGAPYEQYF
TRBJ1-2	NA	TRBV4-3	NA	TGCGCCAGCAGCCTAAGGTATCAGGGAGAGTATGGCTACACCTTC	CASSLRYQGEYGYTF
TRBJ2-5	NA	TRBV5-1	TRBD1	TGCGCCAGCAGCTCGCCGACAGGGAGAGAAGAGACCCAGTACTTC	CASSSPTGREETQYF
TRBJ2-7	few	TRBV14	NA	TGTGCCAGCAGCCAAGATAGCGGACAGCCCTACGAGCAGTACTTC	CASSQDSGQPYEQYF
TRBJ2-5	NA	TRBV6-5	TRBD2	TGTGCCAGCAGTTACCTGGGCGGGGGAATTGGGGGGACCCAGTACTTC	CASSYLGGGIGGTQYF
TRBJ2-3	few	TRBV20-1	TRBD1	TGCAGTGGTGCCGGACAGGGAAGAGATACGCAGTATTTT	CSGAGQGRDTQYF
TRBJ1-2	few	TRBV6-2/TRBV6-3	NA	TGTGCCAGCAGTTACCCCGACAGACTTTGGGGCTACACCTTC	CASSYPDRLWGYTF
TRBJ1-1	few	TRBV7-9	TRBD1	TGTGCCAGCAGCTTAACGGGGAGGGGGCAAGTCAACACTGAAGCTTTCTTT	CASSLTGRGQVNTEAFF
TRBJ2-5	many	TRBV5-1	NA	TGCGCCAGCAGCTTGGTTGCAGCTACCCAAGAGACCCAGTACTTC	CASSLVAATQETQYF
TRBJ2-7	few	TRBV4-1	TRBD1	TGCGCCAGCAGCCCCACTTGGACAGGGAGCTACGAGCAGTACTTC	CASSPTWTGSYEQYF
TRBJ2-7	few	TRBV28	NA	TGTGCCAGCAGTCCACTCCGTGACAGGTTCTTTTTC	CASSPLRDRFFF
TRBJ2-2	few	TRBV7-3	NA	TGTGCCAGCAGCTCTGCCGGGACACATAACACCGGGGAGCTGTTTTTT	CASSSAGTHNTGELFF
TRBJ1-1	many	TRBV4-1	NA	TGCGCCAGCAGCCAAGTCGGGGGGGAAGCTTTCTTT	CASSQVGGEAFF
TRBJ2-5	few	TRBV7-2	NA	TGTGCCAGCAGCTTAGTCGGGGGGCGTGGTTTTCGGGAGACCCAGTACTTC	CASSLVGGRGFRETQYF
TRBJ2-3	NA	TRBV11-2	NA	TGTGCCAGCAGCTTAGCGGGGGCCTCCACAGATACGCAGTGTTTT	CASSLAGASTDTQCF
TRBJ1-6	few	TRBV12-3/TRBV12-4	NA	TGTGCCAGCAGATCCGGGACCCCCGTCTCACCCCTCCACTTT	CASRSGTPVSPLHF